This T cell receptor beta chain was observed in a study of T cell repertoires in cytomegalovirus infection (dated by TCRdb to the late 2010s). The study in broad terms: Donor HLA type was relevant to the analysis, because carriage of CMV infection together with the matching HLA type was indicated by public TCR beta signatures.

Sequencing used an Illumina HiSeq 1500. TCRdb reworked the public reads: Q25 trimming with fastp, MiXCR clone assembly, productive beta chains retained. Each CDR3 protein gets just one entry, which takes the most common genes and DNA from the rows behind it. Across this sample there are approximately 320,000 distinct CDR3 sequences, with 9% to 9.5% seen only once. The ten largest clones take up approximately 4.5% of the sample. The CDR3 measures 15 amino acids from cysteine to phenylalanine. Only the CDR3 DNA stays, 45 bases, in frame from base 1. The germline V gene yields SQVTM for CDR1 and ANQGSEA for CDR2. Relative to germline, V is 7 bases shorter and J is 2 bases shorter, with 19 bases between their ends. What the study reported, not specific to this receptor: Cumulative frequency of public TCR beta family members discriminated carriers of CMV infection plus the relevant HLA type in this cohort and an independent roughly 330-donor cohort. The ex vivo response was dominated by HLA-C-restricted CMV-specific TCR beta clonotypes, and the single most frequent clonotype in two of eight donors was supplied by these HLA-C-restricted clonotypes.

This clonotype occurred many times. Its antigen has not been determined. No much larger clone exists at a distance of one base, and base qualities are not known. The sequencing input was PBMCs. The rearranged segments are TRBV29-1 and TRBJ2-3, with TRBD2 as a weak D call on 5 bases. The receptor was derived from a human donor in good health (CMV status not recorded). Some clones in this sample may be carry-over from other donors' samples. The DNA sequence follows: TGCAGCGGGGGAACTGGACTGGCTCCCACAGATACGCAGTATTTT. It translates to CSGGTGLAPTDTQYF.